The 2 T cell receptor beta chains given below trace back to one sample, sequenced in a study of OX40 agonist ivuxolimab in advanced cancers. TCRdb's table, derived via immunoSEQ multiplex PCR, lists solely in-frame clones and lacks some. This sample carries about 37,000 clones, roughly 90% of them seen once, and the ten largest clones take 0.55% to 0.7%. The sequenced sample was CD4+ or CD8+ T cells sorted from blood, obtained in a trial of the OX40 agonist ivuxolimab. These TCRs come from an adult with an advanced solid tumor such as melanoma, head and neck, liver or kidney cancer.

The chain has TRBV13 and TRBJ2-1, with a weak D call TRBD2 (5 bases). The ends were cut back, 5 bases at V and 5 bases at J, with 22 bases in the middle. This CDR3 is 17 amino acids long. Per germline, CDR1 PRHDT and CDR2 FYEKMQ (reference sequence). The CDR3 DNA follows: TGTGCCAGCAGCCGCCTTAGCGCGCCCTCCGGGGACAATGAGCAGTTCTTC. Protein sequence: CASSRLSAPSGDNEQFF. Using reference TRBV13 and TRBJ2-1 for the parts outside the CDR3, the full variable domain is AAGVIQSPRHLIKEKRETATLKCYPIPRHDTVYWYQQGPGQDPQFLISFYEKMQSDKGSIPDRFSAQQFSDYHSELNMSSLELGDSALYFCASSRLSAPSGDNEQFFGPGTRLTVL.

Only a few counts were recorded for this clone. J is TRBJ2-7 and V is TRBV5-1; D is perhaps TRBD1 or TRBD2 (6 bases each). The germline V gene has CDR1 SGHRS and CDR2 YFSETQ. V was pared by 8 bases and J by 4 bases, with 16 bases between. The CDR3 sequence is 13 residues long. CDR3 DNA sequence: TGCGCCAGTAAGGGGGACGGGGGTTACGAGCAGTACTTC. This translates into CASKGDGGYEQYF.